The clone carrying this T cell receptor beta chain was observed a single time. Its antigen is not known. CDR3 length: 15 amino acids. Trimming took 3 bases from V and 2 from J, leaving 8 bases between them. CDR1 and CDR2 (germline): SEHNR, FQNEAQ (reference sequence). The beta constant-region primer was an equimolar mix of two oligonucleotides covering TRBC1 and TRBC2. A 12-nucleotide UMI and the SP2 primer were added to the cDNA 3' end by oligonucleotide ligation. In TCRdb, the UMI-ligation and nested PCR reads were re-called with MiXCR into one record per CDR3 protein. The data show approximately 85,000 distinct CDR3 sequences, 6% to 7.5% seen once. The data were taken from a study of naive and memory T cell subsets. Notes on the study in general: Naive and memory repertoire findings lacked a ground truth for validation. In naive cells, over 90% of TCR sequences were seen only once.

After CD4 positive bead selection, the CD4-negative fraction gave CD8 T cells. This chain uses TRBV7-9 with TRBJ2-6; perhaps TRBD2 as D (5 bases). The receptor comes from a human donor in good health. The sequenced sample consisted of central memory CD4+ T cells from blood. The CDR3: CASSLSGTGANVLTF. The CDR3 bases are TGTGCCAGCAGCTTGTCGGGGACTGGGGCCAACGTCCTGACTTTC. Variable domain in full (rest from reference TRBV7-9 and TRBJ2-6): DTGVSQNPRHKITKRGQNVTFRCDPISEHNRLYWYRQTLGQGPEFLTYFQNEAQLEKSRLLSDRFSAERPKGSFSTLEIQRTEQGDSAMYLCASSLSGTGANVLTFGAGSRLTVL.